This T cell receptor beta chain was sequenced during a study of regulatory T cells in long-lasting Graves disease. Broader study findings: Among samples with persistent disease, TRBV28, TRBJ1-2 and TRBJ2-5 were favored.

The TCR beta library used iRepertoire HTBI primers with Arm-PCR amplification of CDR3. TCRdb fed the multiplex PCR reads into MiXCR, producing one record per CDR3 protein. The sample comprises 380,000 or so distinct CDR3 sequences, 15% to 20% of which are singletons, and roughly 21% rests with the top ten. The V end lost 0 bases, the J end lost 5 bases, and 9 bases lay between the germline ends. The CDR3 consists of 13 residues. In germline, CDR1 is SGDLS, CDR2 YYNGEE. As regards this clonotype: Antigen specificity is unknown.

Regarding time point: newly diagnosed GD, antithyroid drugs for less than 3 months. From PBMCs, RNA was extracted and then used to make the TCR library. These records were also assigned to another study, of T cells in Graves' hyperthyroidism and ophthalmopathy. In that study: Diagnosing involved the use of clinical symptoms, serum thyroxine and TRAb, thyroid ultrasound and orbital computed tomography. Most thyroid clonotypes that were expanded above 0.001 also turned up in blood.

The chain couples TRBV9 to TRBJ2-7; no clear D. This clonotype was sampled from a woman under 30 with Graves disease. Sample: peripheral blood mononuclear cells (PBMCs), taken at new diagnosis, from a patient treated with antithyroid drugs. The CDR3 protein is CASSVGPANEQYF. The CDR3 DNA is TGTGCCAGCAGCGTAGGACCTGCGAACGAGCAGTACTTC.